The 21 T cell receptor beta chains in this list originate from one sample, sequenced in a study of lymphopenia after photon versus proton radiotherapy. Data came from immunoSEQ multiplex PCR; TCRdb stores just in-frame clones and leaves some out. The table includes 42,000 or so clones, about 85% detected once. The source material was peripheral blood, sampled from a patient treated with proton-based radiotherapy. The receptors stem from a woman in her 70s with pancreatic cancer.

The chain links TRBV5-1 to TRBJ1-2; D gene unclear. The germline V gene encodes CDR1 SGHRS and CDR2 YFSETQ. V lost 7 bases and J lost 0, with 13 bases in between. This CDR3 is 14 amino acids long. The CDR3 spells CASGQEATNYGYTF. The CDR3 DNA reads TGCGCCAGCGGGCAGGAAGCTACTAACTATGGCTACACCTTC.

This chain connects TRBV11-3 to TRBJ2-7, with a weak D call TRBD1 (5 bases). This CDR3 region has 12 residues. Germline CDR1 and CDR2: SGHNT and YENEEA. V dropped 5 bases and J dropped 4 bases, with 9 bases sitting between them. CDR3 DNA sequence: TGTGCCAGCAGCGTCACAGGTTACGAGCAGTACTTC. Amino acid sequence: CASSVTGYEQYF.

This clone was counted once. The chain is built from TRBV30 and TRBJ1-3; D gene unclear. V shed 3 bases and J shed 0 bases, with 12 bases lying between them. Germline CDR1 GTSNPN, CDR2 SVGIG (reference sequence). The CDR3 covers 15 residues. CDR3 nucleotide sequence: TGTGCCTGGAGACTAACAGTCGGCTCTGGAAACACCATATATTTT. This encodes CAWRLTVGSGNTIYF. Looking up the rest from reference TRBV30 and TRBJ1-3 gives the full variable domain: SQTIHQWPATLVQPVGSPLSLECTVEGTSNPNLYWYRQAAGRGLQLLFYSVGIGQISSEVPQNLSASRPQDRQFILSSKKLLLSDSGFYLCAWRLTVGSGNTIYFGEGSWLTVV.

The V and J genes are TRBV9 and TRBJ1-1, with D possibly matching TRBD1 (6 bases). Germline V lookup: CDR1 SGDLS, CDR2 YYNGEE. Trimming took off 2 bases at V and 1 base at J, with 12 bases between the two ends. CDR3 length equals 15 residues. In DNA form, the CDR3 reads TGTGCCAGCAGCGTTACGACAGGAGGGAACACTGAAGCTTTCTTT. It specifies CASSVTTGGNTEAFF.

Comments on this clone: A read error may produce the germline difference seen at one junction end. Additional DNA sequences in this sample encode the identical CDR3. The V and J genes are TRBV19 and TRBJ2-7, with 12 bases aligning to TRBD1. In germline, CDR1 is LNHDA, CDR2 SQIVND (reference sequence). The CDR3 has 15 residues. The CDR3 loop is CASSIAGQGAIEQYF. The DNA for the CDR3 is TGCGCCAGTAGTATAGCGGGACAGGGGGCCATCGAGCAGTACTTC.

The chain is built from TRBV6-6 and TRBJ2-3; 12 bases agree with TRBD2. The V and J ends lost 7 bases and 6 bases, in that order; junction bases with no gene match: 8. Germline V gene data show CDR1 as MNHNY and CDR2 as SVGAGI (reference sequence). The CDR3 runs 15 residues. The CDR3 region is CASTGLAGLSDTQYF. The CDR3 bases are TGTGCCAGCACCGGACTAGCGGGACTCTCGGATACGCAGTATTTT.

Only a few counts were recorded for this clone. The V gene is TRBV19, the J gene TRBJ2-1, with TRBD2 matching 7 bases. The germline V gene has CDR1 LNHDA and CDR2 SQIVND (reference sequence). Unmatched junction bases numbered 10, after V lost 9 bases and J lost 5 bases. CDR3 length: 14 amino acids. As DNA, the CDR3 is TGTGCCAGCTTCAAGAGCGGGACCAACAATGAGCAGTTCTTC. Its translation: CASFKSGTNNEQFF.

This clone was detected only a few times. Sequence at one end of the junction differs from germline and may be a read error. V gene TRBV7-2 combines with J gene TRBJ1-1; D gene unclear. The CDR3 has 13 amino acids. Germline V gives CDR1 SGHTA, CDR2 FQGNSA. The CDR3 is CASSLGPNAEAFF. CDR3 DNA: TGTGCCAGCAGCTTAGGCCCGAACGCTGAAGCTTTCTTT.

CDR3: CASSLTESGANVLTF. The CDR3, as DNA: TGCGCCAGCAGCTTAACAGAGTCTGGGGCCAACGTCCTGACTTTC. The chain carries TRBV5-1 and TRBJ2-6; D gene ambiguous. V dropped 2 bases and J dropped 1 base, with 7 bases sitting between them. The CDR3 has 15 residues. Germline V gene lookup returns CDR1 SGHRS and CDR2 YFSETQ.

V and J are TRBV2 and TRBJ1-2, with D possibly TRBD1 on 5 matching bases. Germline lookup yields CDR1 SNHLY and CDR2 FYNNEI. CDR3 size: 14 residues. V was trimmed by 3 bases and J by 0 bases, leaving 8 bases between them. CDR3 coding DNA: TGTGCCAGCAGTGACAGGGTTTCTAACTATGGCTACACCTTC. Its translation: CASSDRVSNYGYTF.

The chain carries TRBV19 and TRBJ2-6; D is ambiguous. Between the trimmed V and J ends, which lost 3 bases and 0 bases, there was a span of 0 bases. Germline CDR1 LNHDA, CDR2 SQIVND (reference sequence). The CDR3 has 13 amino acids. Here the CDR3 reads CASSISGANVLTF. The CDR3 DNA follows: TGTGCCAGTAGTATCTCTGGGGCCAACGTCCTGACTTTC.

V usage is TRBV19 and J usage is TRBJ2-2; TRBD1 might be the D (5 bases). Germline lookup yields CDR1 LNHDA and CDR2 SQIVND (reference sequence). The CDR3 has 14 residues. V lost 4 bases to trimming and J lost 6 bases, with 12 bases between them. The CDR3, as DNA: TGTGCCAGTAGTAAGACAGCTTCTGCCGGGGAGCTGTTTTTT. Translating gives CASSKTASAGELFF.

In its sample, this clone was seen once. The rearrangement joins TRBV5-8 to TRBJ1-5, with 7 bases that match TRBD1. CDR1 is SGHTS and CDR2 is YDEGEE in the germline V gene. V lost 4 bases and J lost 0; bases outside the gene matches: 7. The CDR3 loop spans 16 amino acids. CDR3 nucleotide sequence: TGTGCCAGCAGCCAGGGACAGACGAATAGCAATCAGCCCCAGCATTTT. This codes for CASSQGQTNSNQPQHF.

J is TRBJ2-1 and V is TRBV15; 13 nucleotides line up with TRBD2. V shed 0 bases and J 7 bases; nucleotides not matched to a gene: 6. The germline gives CDR1 LNHNV, CDR2 YYDKDF (reference sequence). CDR3 length: 17 amino acids. The CDR3 bases are TGTGCCACCAGCAGAGAAATTTCGACTAGCGGGAGGAATGAGCAGTTCTTC. This encodes CATSREISTSGRNEQFF.

V usage is TRBV28 and J usage is TRBJ2-7; D not certain. The germline V gene has CDR1 MDHEN and CDR2 SYDVKM. This CDR3 region has 11 residues. V lost 6 bases, J lost 6 bases, and 9 bases lay in between. The CDR3 reads CASRSETEQYF. As DNA, the CDR3 is TGTGCCAGCAGATCGGAAACCGAGCAGTACTTC.

This clone was counted between two and nine times. In DNA form, the CDR3 reads TGCAGTGCTTCCAGGGTGTATGCTTTCTTT. It yields the protein CSASRVYAFF. The chain carries TRBV20-1 and TRBJ1-1; the D gene is possibly TRBD1 (5 bases). The germline V gene has CDR1 DFQATT and CDR2 SNEGSKA (reference sequence). The CDR3 runs to 10 residues. Trimming removed 5 bases at V and 11 bases at J, with 12 bases between.

Comment on this clone: The CDR3 ends on some other residue instead of the conserved phenylalanine or tryptophan, so this is likely a read error. No DNA is shown, since the ends of the CDR3 on it are uncertain; the CDR3 is the one TCRdb lists. The genes are TRBV30 and TRBJ2-7; whether TRBD1, the table's D call, matches the DNA was not checked. Germline values: CDR1 GTSNPN, CDR2 SVGIG (reference sequence). A total of 9 residues make up the CDR3, ends included. CDR3 sequence: CAWSQARDD.

This clone was recorded only once. The chain combines TRBV11-3 with TRBJ2-7; the match to TRBD2 covers 8 bases. With V trimmed by 0 bases and J by 4 bases, 2 bases remained unmatched. This CDR3 is 14 amino acids long. Germline lookup yields CDR1 SGHNT and CDR2 YENEEA. CDR3: CASSLDGGDYEQYF. DNA of the CDR3: TGTGCCAGCAGCTTAGACGGGGGGGATTACGAGCAGTACTTC.

The V gene is TRBV7-3, the J gene TRBJ2-3; 7 bases match TRBD2. This CDR3 is built from 15 residues. The V gene end was trimmed by 5 bases and the J gene end by 2 bases; junction bases not matched to a gene: 7. Per the germline V gene, CDR1 is SGHTA and CDR2 is FQGTGA. CDR3 region: CASSPSGALTDTQYF. As DNA, the CDR3 is TGTGCCAGCAGCCCAAGCGGGGCGCTCACAGATACGCAGTATTTT.

The chain has TRBV19 and TRBJ2-3, with 9 bases lining up with TRBD2. The germline CDR1 and CDR2 sequences are LNHDA and SQIVND (reference sequence). After removal of 1 base from V and 4 bases from J, the junction contained 3 bases not matched to a gene. There are 15 residues in the CDR3. In DNA, the CDR3 is TGTGCCAGTAGTATAGTAGCGGGAGATGCAGATACGCAGTATTTT. Its protein is CASSIVAGDADTQYF. Drawing the rest from reference TRBV19 and TRBJ2-3, the complete variable domain is DGGITQSPKYLFRKEGQNVTLSCEQNLNHDAMYWYRQDPGQGLRLIYYSQIVNDFQKGDIAEGYSVSREKKESFPLTVTSAQKNPTAFYLCASSIVAGDADTQYFGPGTRLTVL.

This clone was detected only a few times. This chain uses TRBV7-9 with TRBJ2-2; the D is unclear. The CDR3 totals 14 residues. The V end was cut by 1 base, the J end by 5 bases, with 8 bases between. Germline CDR1 and CDR2: SEHNR and FQNEAQ (reference sequence). The CDR3 sequence: CASSLGVETGELFF. The CDR3, as DNA: TGTGCCAGCAGCTTAGGGGTGGAAACCGGGGAGCTGTTTTTT.